This T cell receptor (beta chain) was obtained from a study of blood T cell repertoires in COVID-19. The study drew participants aged about 18 to 95 years from roughly 25 US areas. In assigning cohorts, the study relied on participant-reported clinical history. Either two negative PCRs, clearance, or symptom resolution qualified Cohort 3 donors as recovered. As handled by the study authors: Reference gene primer amplification gave nucleated cell count estimates. This table comes from immunoSEQ multiplex PCR, and its TCRdb copy is limited to in-frame clones, with some not included. That table supplies the V and J calls and clone size; D and trimming were determined from the DNA. The repertoire holds hundreds of thousands of clones, with approximately 90% as singletons. Germline lookup yields CDR1 SGHRS and CDR2 YFSETQ. CDR3 length equals 16 residues. The V end was cut by 0 bases, the J end by 2 bases, with 15 bases between.

Sequences were obtained from PBMCs or T cells enriched from blood (not recorded which). The receptor was isolated from a woman in her sixties or seventies who had recovered from COVID-19. This chain joins TRBV5-1 and TRBJ2-7; possibly TRBD1 for D (6 bases). The CDR3 protein is CASSLGLTGKPYEQYF. The CDR3, as DNA: TGCGCCAGCAGCTTGGGTCTTACAGGGAAACCCTACGAGCAGTACTTC.